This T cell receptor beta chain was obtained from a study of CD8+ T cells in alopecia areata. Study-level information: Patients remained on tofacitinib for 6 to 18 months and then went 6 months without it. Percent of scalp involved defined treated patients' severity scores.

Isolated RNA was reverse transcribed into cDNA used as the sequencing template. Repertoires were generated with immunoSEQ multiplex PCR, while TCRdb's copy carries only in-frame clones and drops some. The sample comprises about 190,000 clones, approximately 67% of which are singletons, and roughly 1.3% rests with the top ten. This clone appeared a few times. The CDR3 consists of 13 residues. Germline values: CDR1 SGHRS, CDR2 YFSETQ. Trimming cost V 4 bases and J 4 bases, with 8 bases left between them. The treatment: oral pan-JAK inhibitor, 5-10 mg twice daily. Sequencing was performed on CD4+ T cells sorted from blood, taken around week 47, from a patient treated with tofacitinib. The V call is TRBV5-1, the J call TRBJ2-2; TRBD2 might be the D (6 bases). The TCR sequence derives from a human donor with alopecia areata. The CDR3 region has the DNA TGCGCCAGCAGCCTGGAGGGCACCGGGGAGCTGTTTTTT. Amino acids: CASSLEGTGELFF.